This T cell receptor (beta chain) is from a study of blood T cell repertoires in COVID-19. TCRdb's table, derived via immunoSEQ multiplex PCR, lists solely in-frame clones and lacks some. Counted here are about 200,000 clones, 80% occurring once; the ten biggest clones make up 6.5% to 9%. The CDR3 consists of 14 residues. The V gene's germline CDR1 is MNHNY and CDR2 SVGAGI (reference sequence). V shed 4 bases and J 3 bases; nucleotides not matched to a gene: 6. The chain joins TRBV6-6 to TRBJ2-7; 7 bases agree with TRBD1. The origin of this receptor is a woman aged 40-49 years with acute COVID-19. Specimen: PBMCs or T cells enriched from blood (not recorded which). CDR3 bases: TGTGCCAGCAGTTCCACCGGGACAGTCTACGAGCAGTACTTC. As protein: CASSSTGTVYEQYF.